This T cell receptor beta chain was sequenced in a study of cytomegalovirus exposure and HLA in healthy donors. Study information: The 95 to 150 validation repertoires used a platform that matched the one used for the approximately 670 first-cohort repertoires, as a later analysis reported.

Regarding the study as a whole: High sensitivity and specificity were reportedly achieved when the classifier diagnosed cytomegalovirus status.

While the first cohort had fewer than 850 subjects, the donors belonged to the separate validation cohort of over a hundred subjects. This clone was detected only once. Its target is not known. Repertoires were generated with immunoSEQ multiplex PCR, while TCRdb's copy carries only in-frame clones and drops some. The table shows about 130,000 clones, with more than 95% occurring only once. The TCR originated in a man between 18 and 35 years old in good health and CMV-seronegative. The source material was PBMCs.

Here the CDR3 reads CASSLILTDIDEQFF. CDR3 bases: TGTGCCAGCAGCTTAATTTTGACCGACATAGATGAGCAGTTCTTC. This chain connects TRBV7-6 to TRBJ2-1, with D uncertain. Germline V gives CDR1 SGHVS, CDR2 FNYEAQ. The ends were cut back, 2 bases at V and 8 bases at J, with 16 bases in the middle. This CDR3 has 15 amino acids.